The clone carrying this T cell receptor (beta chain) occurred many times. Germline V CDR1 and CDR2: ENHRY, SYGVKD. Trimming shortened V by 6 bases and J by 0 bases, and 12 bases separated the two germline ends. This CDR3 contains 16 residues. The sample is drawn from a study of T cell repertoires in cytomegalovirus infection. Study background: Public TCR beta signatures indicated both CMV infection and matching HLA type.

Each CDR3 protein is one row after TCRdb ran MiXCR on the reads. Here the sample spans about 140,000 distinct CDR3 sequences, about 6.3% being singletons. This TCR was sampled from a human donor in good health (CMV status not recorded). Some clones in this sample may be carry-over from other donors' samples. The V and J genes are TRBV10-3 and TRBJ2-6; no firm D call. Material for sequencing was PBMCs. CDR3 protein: CAIRTLMNSGANVLTF. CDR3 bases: TGTGCCATCAGGACACTCATGAACTCTGGGGCCAACGTCCTGACTTTC.